This T cell receptor beta chain was sequenced in a study of blood T cell repertoires in COVID-19. Study as a whole: PBMCs, B-cell-depleted T cells, or T cells provided the cDNA or gDNA that made up the material.

In the authors' workflow: Amplifying reference gene primers gave estimates of nucleated cell counts. Assay used: immunoSEQ multiplex PCR; TCRdb lists only in-frame clones, some missing. The V and J calls and clone size are taken from that table; D and trimming were inferred from the DNA. The top ten clones hold 3% to 4% of a sample with roughly 340,000 clones, around 90% of them seen once. Sequenced input: peripheral blood. The TCR originated in a woman aged 18-29 years who had recovered from COVID-19.

The CDR3 region is CASSLASASYNEQFF. Written as DNA, the CDR3 is TGTGCCAGCAGCTTGGCTAGCGCCTCCTACAATGAGCAGTTCTTC. This chain joins TRBV5-4 and TRBJ2-1, with D maybe TRBD2 (6 bases). Deletions cut 0 bases from V and 0 bases from J, with 7 bases between. CDR3 length: 15 amino acids. The germline CDR1 and CDR2 sequences are SGHNT and YYREEE (reference sequence).